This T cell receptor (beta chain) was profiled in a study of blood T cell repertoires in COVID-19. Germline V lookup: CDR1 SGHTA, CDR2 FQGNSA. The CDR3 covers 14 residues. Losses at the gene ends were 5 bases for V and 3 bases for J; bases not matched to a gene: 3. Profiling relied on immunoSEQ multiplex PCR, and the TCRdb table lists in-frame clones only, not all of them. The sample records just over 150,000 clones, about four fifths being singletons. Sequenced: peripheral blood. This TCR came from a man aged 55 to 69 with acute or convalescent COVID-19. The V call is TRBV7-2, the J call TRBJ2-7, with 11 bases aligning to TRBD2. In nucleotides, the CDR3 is TGTGCCAGCAGCCTTAGCGGGAGGGTCTACGAGCAGTACTTC. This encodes CASSLSGRVYEQYF.